This TCR beta chain appears in the sequencing data of a study of blood T cell repertoires in COVID-19. The assay was immunoSEQ multiplex PCR, and TCRdb's table has in-frame clones only and misses some. The sample carries 310,000 or so clones, 80% to 90% recorded once. The participants were between about 18 and 90 years old and came from 24 US areas. Assignments of participants to cohorts depended upon their own reported clinical history. Among Cohort 3 donors, those recovered had two negative PCRs, clearance, or symptom resolution. The sequenced sample was PBMCs or T cells enriched from blood (not recorded which). The sequence derives from a woman between 18 and 29 years old who had recovered from COVID-19.

CDR3 region: CAWTGQGASPLHF. DNA for the CDR3: TGTGCCTGGACAGGACAGGGGGCTTCACCCCTCCACTTT. The chain recombines TRBV30 with TRBJ1-6; 11 bases are shared with TRBD1. In germline, CDR1 is GTSNPN, CDR2 SVGIG (reference sequence). V dropped 4 bases and J dropped 9; count of bases not matched to a gene: 2. The CDR3 has 13 residues.